This T cell receptor (beta chain) comes out of a study of cytomegalovirus exposure and HLA in healthy donors. Both 60 Vbeta primers and 13 Jbeta primers went into the PCR. Assay used: immunoSEQ multiplex PCR; TCRdb lists only in-frame clones, some missing. The table lists roughly 160,000 clones, about 72% of them singletons. This clone occurred once. Antigen specificity is unknown. Overall study findings and caveats: The study labeled about 160 TCR beta chains cytomegalovirus-associated.

CDR1 is LNHDA, CDR2 SQIVND, per germline (reference sequence). Trimming took off 3 bases at V and 0 bases at J, with 17 bases between the two ends. The CDR3 has 17 residues. The rearrangement uses TRBV19 and TRBJ1-1; D unresolved. What was sequenced was PBMCs. The TCR originated in a man aged 50 or older in good health and CMV-seropositive. CDR3 sequence: CASSIIEGGYVNTEAFF. The CDR3 DNA follows: TGTGCCAGTAGTATCATTGAGGGAGGGTACGTGAACACTGAAGCTTTCTTT.